The rows below give T cell receptor beta chains drawn from one sample of a study of blood T cell repertoires in COVID-19. TCRdb's copy holds only in-frame clones and misses some; the assay was immunoSEQ multiplex PCR. Of some 40,000 clones listed, around 77% were seen once; the top ten hold about 40%. The sequenced sample consisted of peripheral blood. These receptors were collected from a man at least 80 years old with active or convalescent COVID-19. CDR3s include the opening cysteine and the closing phenylalanine or tryptophan. The D gene is left open where the match is weak.

v_call	j_call	d_call	cdr3_nt	cdr3_aa
TRBV14	TRBJ2-2	.	TGTGCCAGCAGCCGAACGAGTCCGAACACCGGGGAGCTGTTTTTT	CASSRTSPNTGELFF
TRBV24-1	TRBJ2-5	TRBD2	TGTGCCACCAGTAACGGGGGGGGGAGGCAAGAGACCCAGTACTTC	CATSNGGGRQETQYF
TRBV20-1	TRBJ2-7	.	TGCAGTGCTAGTGGCGGGACGGAAACCTACGAGCAGTACTTC	CSASGGTETYEQYF
TRBV6-5	TRBJ1-2	TRBD1	TGTGCCAGCATGAAAGGTTCACAGGGGAACTATGGCTACACCTTC	CASMKGSQGNYGYTF
TRBV18	TRBJ2-2	.	TGTGCCAGCTCACCACCGGGCAGGGCCAACACCGGGGAGCTGTTTTTT	CASSPPGRANTGELFF
TRBV7-2	TRBJ2-5	TRBD1	TGTGCCAGCAGCGCACGGGACAGGGGGGAAGAGACCCAGTACTTC	CASSARDRGEETQYF
TRBV9	TRBJ2-7	.	TGTGCCAGCAGCTCCGCAGAGACAGGAGCAACCTACGAGCAGTACTTC	CASSSAETGATYEQYF
TRBV7-2	TRBJ1-1	TRBD1	TGTGCCAGCAGGCGACAGGGTTCGGACACTGAAGCTTTCTTT	CASRRQGSDTEAFF
TRBV19	TRBJ1-5	.	TGTGCCACAGTAGTACCAGGGAAAGGAAGCAATCAGCCCCAGCATTTT	CATVVPGKGSNQPQHF
TRBV27	TRBJ1-1	.	TGTGCCAGCAGTTTTGCAGAGAACACTGAAGCTTTCTTT	CASSFAENTEAFF
TRBV28	TRBJ1-4	.	TGTGCCAGCACCTCTGGAGGGTCAGGGTTCGAAAAACTGTTTTTT	CASTSGGSGFEKLFF
TRBV28	TRBJ2-7	TRBD2	TGTGCCAGCAGTTTTGGACTAGCGGGGGACTACGAGCAGTACTTC	CASSFGLAGDYEQYF
TRBV19	TRBJ2-7	TRBD2	TGTGCCAGTACCGCCAGCGGGGACTCCTACGAGCAGTACTTC	CASTASGDSYEQYF
TRBV5-6	TRBJ2-5	TRBD2	TGTGCCAGCAGCTTGGGACTAGCGGGAGGGTACGGAGAGACCCAGTACTTC	CASSLGLAGGYGETQYF
TRBV2	TRBJ1-4	.	TGTGCCAGCCTCTTAAATTATGAAAAACTGTTTTTT	CASLLNYEKLFF
TRBV5-1	TRBJ2-7	.	TGCGCCAGCAGCTACGGGGGACCCTACGAGCAGTACTTC	CASSYGGPYEQYF
TRBV5-1	TRBJ1-4	TRBD1	TGCGCCAGCAGCTTAGCCCGACAGGGAATTGCAACTAATGAAAAACTGTTTTTT	CASSLARQGIATNEKLFF
TRBV5-1	TRBJ1-6	.	TGCGCCAGCAGCTTAGATGGGGGGTCCGAGTCACCCCTCCACTTT	CASSLDGGSESPLHF
TRBV4-2	TRBJ1-1	.	TGTGCCAGCAGCCAGGGTACAGGGATGGACACTGAAGCTTTCTTT	CASSQGTGMDTEAFF
TRBV13	TRBJ2-1	TRBD1	TGTGCCAGCAGCTCCCGGGACAGGGGGCAAATTTACAATGAGCAGTTCTTC	CASSSRDRGQIYNEQFF
TRBV19	TRBJ1-2	TRBD1	TGTGCCAGTAAGGCAGGGGGCTATGGCTACACCTTC	CASKAGGYGYTF
TRBV5-1	TRBJ2-6	TRBD1	TGCGCCAGCAGCTTCTCGGGGACAGTGATCTCTGGGGCCAACGTCCTGACTTTC	CASSFSGTVISGANVLTF
TRBV12-5	TRBJ2-7	TRBD2	TGTGCTAGTGCCCCCGGGACTAGGGTGAACGAGCAGTACTTC	CASAPGTRVNEQYF
TRBV23-1	TRBJ2-3	.	TGCGCCAGCAGTCAATATACAGTAACCAGATTGGGTACGCAGTATTTT	CASSQYTVTRLGTQYF
TRBV18	TRBJ2-3	TRBD2	TGTGCCAGCTCACACCCGGGCCAACGGGGGGGAAATACGCAGTATTTT	CASSHPGQRGGNTQYF
TRBV2	TRBJ2-3	TRBD2	TGTGCCAGCAGTCCTGGACTAGCGGGAAGCACAGATACGCAGTATTTT	CASSPGLAGSTDTQYF
TRBV18	TRBJ1-2	TRBD1	TGTGCCAGTACGGGACAGGGCTATGGCTACACCTTC	CASTGQGYGYTF